Listed below are T cell receptor beta chains from one sample, sequenced in a study of T-cell reconstitution after alpha-beta-depleted transplantation in children. TCRdb redid the calling of the PCR reads with MiXCR, one entry per CDR3 protein. Here the sample spans a few hundred thousand distinct CDR3 sequences, 20% to 30% being singletons. Sequencing used PBMCs, obtained before TCRalphabeta/CD19-depleted stem cell transplant. The receptor set was obtained from a girl between 2 and 10 years old with Fanconi anemia, due to receive a stem cell transplant. CDR3s include the opening cysteine and the closing phenylalanine or tryptophan.

V gene	CDR3 length	J gene	CDR3 protein
TRBV25-1	13	TRBJ1-2	CASSLQANYGYTF
TRBV29-1	14	TRBJ2-3	CSVAPGQPGDTQYF
TRBV5-1	16	TRBJ2-1	CASSLSTSGRLYEQFF
TRBV28	15	TRBJ2-3	CASSFGDLRTDTQYF
TRBV27	11	TRBJ2-1	CASSFGRGEFF
TRBV6-2/TRBV6-3	14	TRBJ2-1	CASSYSLAVNEQFF
TRBV7-2	15	TRBJ1-5	CASSLGSVKGQPQHF
TRBV10-3	15	TRBJ2-7	CAIRTDRLKAYEQYF
TRBV20-1	18	TRBJ2-7	CSAYPGLAGTLISYEQYF
TRBV29-1	12	TRBJ1-1	CSVEDLNTEAFF
TRBV15	14	TRBJ2-1	CATSSWANYNEQFF
TRBV29-1	14	TRBJ1-4	CSAAYGGLAEKLFF
TRBV5-1	13	TRBJ2-1	CASSPSGPNEQFF
TRBV6-1	16	TRBJ2-7	CASSEAMGGISYEQYF
TRBV20-1	14	TRBJ2-5	CSARLGQGQETQYF
TRBV9	16	TRBJ2-1	CASSVPTSGTQGGQFF
TRBV13	20	TRBJ1-1	CASSYNRGHTSSGMNTEAFF
TRBV20-1	14	TRBJ2-7	CSASRGGRSYEQYF
TRBV20-1	15	TRBJ1-2	CSARDTGRANYGYTF
TRBV4-2	16	TRBJ2-2	CASSQDLRGNTGELFF
TRBV29-1	12	TRBJ2-3	CSVGQQDNTQYF
TRBV28	14	TRBJ2-3	CASRTGSPTDTQYF
TRBV20-1	14	TRBJ2-3	CSARDRRSTDTQYF
TRBV12-3/TRBV12-4	14	TRBJ1-2	CASSFIGGLQGYTF
TRBV10-1	13	TRBJ2-7	CASTTDRGGEQYF
TRBV29-1	13	TRBJ2-7	CSVNRGGNYEQYF
TRBV20-1	15	TRBJ2-7	CSASPDPKEGDEQYF
TRBV28	15	TRBJ2-4	CASSPPGLGKNIQYF
TRBV29-1	13	TRBJ1-5	CSVVSGYNQPQHF
TRBV9	15	TRBJ2-3	CASSVDWGGTDTQYF
TRBV5-1	16	TRBJ2-1	CASSLRSAGTDNEQFF
TRBV20-1	15	TRBJ2-5	CSANRLAGEQETQYF
TRBV29-1	14	TRBJ2-3	CSVAHRDSTDTQYF
TRBV18	16	TRBJ2-2	CASSPWTPTNTGELFF
TRBV7-9	14	TRBJ2-7	CASSPDRELYEQYF
TRBV24-1	12	TRBJ1-5	CATSEGVRPQHF
TRBV5-4	12	TRBJ2-3	CASSLSADTQYF
TRBV6-2/TRBV6-3	14	TRBJ2-7	CASRGTGFPYEQYF
TRBV4-1	14	TRBJ2-7	CASSQEDSSYEQYF
TRBV20-1	17	TRBJ2-7	CSASAGGAGPFSYEQYF
TRBV5-1	13	TRBJ1-5	CASSPHPNQPQHF
TRBV20-1	16	TRBJ2-1	CSARPTSGRHYNEQFF
TRBV29-1	13	TRBJ1-2	CSVFRGSNYGYTF
TRBV20-1	13	TRBJ2-7	CSATSGVSYEQYF
TRBV6-2/TRBV6-3	16	TRBJ2-3	CASSQERPSLTDTQYF
TRBV15	16	TRBJ2-1	CATSRGWSGDYNEQFF
TRBV5-1	14	TRBJ2-7	CASSLGQGPYEQYF
TRBV11-1	15	TRBJ2-3	CASSLLGGLADTQYF
TRBV5-1	15	TRBJ2-3	CASSFRPASTDTQYF
TRBV5-1	11	TRBJ2-3	CASSPGTSLDF
TRBV6-5	15	TRBJ2-6	CASSYLGEGANVLTF
TRBV3-1	13	TRBJ2-1	CASSQEGGRRQFF
TRBV20-1	14	TRBJ1-2	CSARDLQGAYGYTF
TRBV29-1	14	TRBJ1-4	CSVGASRFNEKLFF
TRBV4-2	16	TRBJ2-1	CASSATSGRPYNEQFF
TRBV6-1	16	TRBJ2-1	CASSEAEPASYNEQFF
TRBV29-1	15	TRBJ2-5	CSVRPSRTYQETQYF
TRBV6-1	14	TRBJ2-1	CASRAHRGANEQFF
TRBV5-1	14	TRBJ2-7	CASSLDREGYEQYF